A single sample gave rise to the 15 T cell receptor beta chains below, sequenced in a study of T cells in localized non-small cell lung cancer. Repertoires were generated with immunoSEQ multiplex PCR, while TCRdb's copy carries only in-frame clones and drops some. The data hold 4,500 to 5,000 clones, with 25% to 35% observed a single time. This sample comprised lung tumor tissue, obtained before any cancer treatment. Receptors originate from a woman aged 40-75 years with stage II squamous cell lung carcinoma.

The J gene is TRBJ1-1, the V gene TRBV16; weak D call: TRBD1 (6 bases). Looked up from germline, CDR1 is KGHSY and CDR2 is FQNENV. Trimming shortened V by 3 bases and J by 8 bases, and 16 bases separated the two germline ends. The CDR3 spans 14 residues. The CDR3 loop reads CASSQQGPGAEAFF. The CDR3 DNA sequence: TGTGCCAGCAGCCAGCAGGGGCCTGGTGCGGAAGCTTTCTTT.

This CDR3 reads CASSAEEASYGYTF. Written as DNA, the CDR3 is TGCGCCAGCAGCGCCGAAGAGGCAAGCTATGGCTACACCTTC. This rearrangement joins TRBV5-1 to TRBJ1-2, with D unclear. The V gene's germline CDR1 is SGHRS and CDR2 YFSETQ. The CDR3 is 14 residues long. V lost 4 bases to trimming and J lost 4 bases, with 14 bases between them.

The chain is built from TRBV30 and TRBJ1-4, with D uncertain. The CDR3 has 12 amino acids. V lost 0 bases to trimming and J lost 3 bases, with 2 bases between them. Germline V lookup: CDR1 GTSNPN, CDR2 SVGIG (reference sequence). CDR3 residues: CAWSVPNEKLFF. The DNA of the CDR3 is TGTGCCTGGAGTGTACCTAATGAAAAACTGTTTTTT.

J is TRBJ2-4 and V is TRBV19; 7 positions match TRBD2. The CDR3 covers 16 residues. Germline loops: CDR1 LNHDA, CDR2 SQIVND (reference sequence). V lost 3 bases and J lost 3; bases outside the gene matches: 8. CDR3 DNA: TGTGCCAGTAGTATGGAAGGGACTAACGGCAAAAACATTCAGTACTTC. Protein product: CASSMEGTNGKNIQYF.

This clone was counted between two and nine times. As DNA, the CDR3 is TGCGCCAGCAGCCAAGACGGGGCAGACACCGGGGAGCTGTTTTTT. Residues: CASSQDGADTGELFF. The chain is built from TRBV4-1 and TRBJ2-2, with D possibly being TRBD1 or TRBD2 (5 bases each). Germline V gene lookup returns CDR1 MGHRA and CDR2 YSYEKL. V was trimmed by 0 bases and J by 3 bases, leaving 8 bases between them. This CDR3 has 15 residues.

This clone was detected a few times. This sequence joins TRBV6-8 and TRBJ1-5; D is undetermined. The V end was cut by 7 bases, the J end by 4 bases, with 8 bases between. Germline assignment: CDR1 MNHGY and CDR2 SAAAGT. CDR3 length equals 12 residues. The CDR3 bases are TGTGCCAGCAAGGGATCGAATCAGCCCCAGCATTTT. As protein: CASKGSNQPQHF.

The chain has TRBV28 and TRBJ1-6; 8 nucleotides line up with TRBD1. Germline V gene data show CDR1 as MDHEN and CDR2 as SYDVKM. With V trimmed by 5 bases and J by 8 bases, 5 bases remained unmatched. This CDR3 comprises 14 residues. The CDR3 loop is CASSTTGDHSPLHF. CDR3 nucleotide sequence: TGTGCCAGCAGTACGACAGGGGATCATTCACCCCTCCACTTT. Together with reference TRBV28 and TRBJ1-6, the CDR3 gives the full variable domain: DVKVTQSSRYLVKRTGEKVFLECVQDMDHENMFWYRQDPGLGLRLIYFSYDVKMKEKGDIPEGYSVSREKKERFSLILESASTNQTSMYLCASSTTGDHSPLHFGNGTRLTVT.

V and J are TRBV6-8 and TRBJ2-3; a weak D match, TRBD1 (6 bases). The CDR3 contains 15 residues. Germline V lookup: CDR1 MNHGY, CDR2 SAAAGT. The germline V and J ends were trimmed by 5 bases and 0 bases, with 12 bases remaining between them. The CDR3: CASSTIRGSTDTQYF. CDR3 nucleotides: TGTGCCAGCAGTACGATCAGGGGTAGCACAGATACGCAGTATTTT.

The chain combines TRBV12-5 with TRBJ2-1, with D tentatively TRBD2 (6 bases). This CDR3 spans 19 amino acids. CDR1 is LGHNT, CDR2 FRNRAP, per germline. Trimming shortened V by 1 base and J by 8 bases, and 27 bases separated the two germline ends. The CDR3, as DNA: TGTGCTAGTGGTTTGGACAGGAGGGTTTCGCCTACAGCCCGCGATGAGCAGTTCTTC. It specifies CASGLDRRVSPTARDEQFF.

The chain recombines TRBV25-1 with TRBJ1-5, with D possibly TRBD1 on 5 matching bases. Germline CDR1 is MGHDK and CDR2 is SYGVNS. V was pared by 4 bases and J by 6 bases, with 10 bases between. The CDR3 has 13 residues. CDR3: CASSAGISQPQHF. CDR3 DNA sequence: TGTGCCAGCAGTGCAGGGATTAGTCAGCCCCAGCATTTT.

The sample holds a few counts of this clone. The V and J genes are TRBV14 and TRBJ2-7; D ambiguous. Trimming removed 5 bases from V and 6 bases from J, with 14 bases in between. The V gene's germline CDR1 is SGHDN and CDR2 FVKESK. CDR3 size: 13 residues. The CDR3 reads CASSVGWAAEQYF. The CDR3 DNA is TGTGCCAGCAGCGTAGGGTGGGCGGCCGAGCAGTACTTC.

This chain uses TRBV28 with TRBJ2-3; 10 bases match TRBD2. CDR1 is MDHEN and CDR2 is SYDVKM in the germline V gene. The length of the CDR3 is 17 residues. The J segment lost 1 base and the V segment lost 1 base, leaving 5 bases of the junction unmatched. In nucleotides, the CDR3 is TGTGCCAGCAGTTTATCAGGACTAGCGGTGGGCACAGATACGCAGTATTTT. It specifies CASSLSGLAVGTDTQYF.

This chain's CDR3 is CASSPPSRPGDEQYF. The CDR3 DNA reads as TGTGCCAGCTCACCACCGTCAAGACCGGGGGACGAGCAGTACTTC. The V and J genes are TRBV18 and TRBJ2-7; D may be TRBD2 (6 bases). V was trimmed by 0 bases and J by 5 bases, leaving 14 bases between them. This CDR3 region has 15 residues. CDR1 and CDR2 (germline): KGHSH, LQKENI.

Concerning this clone: The junction shows a germline mismatch at one end, possibly a read error. The chain links TRBV28 to TRBJ2-3; D might be TRBD1 (6 bases). The CDR3 is 15 amino acids. Germline assignment: CDR1 MDHEN and CDR2 SYDVKM. This CDR3 reads CASILGQPSTDTQYF. The CDR3, as DNA: TGTGCCAGCATTTTAGGACAGCCTAGCACAGATACGCAGTATTTT.

CDR3 coding DNA: TGTGCCAGTAGTATCGACAGGAATGGCTACACCTTC. Protein: CASSIDRNGYTF. This chain uses TRBV19 with TRBJ1-2; D is perhaps TRBD1 (6 bases). Germline V gives CDR1 LNHDA, CDR2 SQIVND (reference sequence). The CDR3 is 12 residues long. V lost 3 bases and J 6 bases, leaving 8 bases between the germline ends.